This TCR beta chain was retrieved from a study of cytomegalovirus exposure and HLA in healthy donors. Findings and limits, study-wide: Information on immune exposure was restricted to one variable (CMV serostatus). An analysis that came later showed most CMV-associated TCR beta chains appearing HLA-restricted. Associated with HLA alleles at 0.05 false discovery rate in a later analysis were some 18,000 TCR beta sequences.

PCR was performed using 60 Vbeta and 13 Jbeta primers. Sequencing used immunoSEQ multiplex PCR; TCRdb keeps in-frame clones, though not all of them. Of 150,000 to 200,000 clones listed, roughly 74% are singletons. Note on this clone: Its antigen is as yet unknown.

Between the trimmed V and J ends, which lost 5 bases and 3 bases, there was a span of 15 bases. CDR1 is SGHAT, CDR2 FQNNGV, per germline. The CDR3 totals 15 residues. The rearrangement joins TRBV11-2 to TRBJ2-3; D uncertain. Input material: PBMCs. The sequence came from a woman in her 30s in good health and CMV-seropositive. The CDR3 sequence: CASSPSNGSTDTQYF. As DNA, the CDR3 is TGTGCCAGCAGCCCTTCCAATGGCTCTACAGATACGCAGTATTTT. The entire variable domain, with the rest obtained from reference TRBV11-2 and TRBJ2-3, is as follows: EAGVAQSPRYKIIEKRQSVAFWCNPISGHATLYWYQQILGQGPKLLIQFQNNGVVDDSQLPKDRFSAERLKGVDSTLKIQPAKLEDSAVYLCASSPSNGSTDTQYFGPGTRLTVL.